A single sample gave rise to the 30 T cell receptor beta chains below, sequenced in a study of blood T cell repertoires in COVID-19. Sequencing used immunoSEQ multiplex PCR; TCRdb keeps in-frame clones, though not all of them. Of approximately 200,000 clones listed, 88% were seen once; the top ten hold around 1.6%. The sample comprised peripheral blood. The receptors were sampled from a man aged 65 to 85 with acute or convalescent COVID-19.

The rearrangement uses TRBV25-1 and TRBJ2-2; 7 bases align to TRBD2. Germline loops: CDR1 MGHDK, CDR2 SYGVNS. CDR3 length: 14 residues. Losses at the gene ends were 6 bases for V and 0 bases for J; bases not matched to a gene: 1. The CDR3 loop reads CASRGLANTGELFF. Here the CDR3 DNA reads TGTGCCAGCAGAGGACTAGCGAACACCGGGGAGCTGTTTTTT.

Note on this clone: This same CDR3 is encoded by further DNA sequences in the sample. The chain links TRBV15 to TRBJ1-5, with 8 bases fitting TRBD1. V lost 0 bases and J lost 7; bases outside the gene matches: 5. The CDR3 spans 15 residues. Germline assignment: CDR1 LNHNV and CDR2 YYDKDF (reference sequence). CDR3 DNA sequence: TGTGCCACCAGCAGAGAGCAGGGGGCAGGGCAGCCCCAGCATTTT. It encodes CATSREQGAGQPQHF.

J is TRBJ2-7 and V is TRBV6-5; 7 bases match TRBD1. V gave up 10 bases and J gave up 3 bases; unmatched junction bases: 6. This CDR3 is built from 12 residues. Per the germline V gene, CDR1 is MNHEY and CDR2 is SVGAGI. CDR3 nucleotide sequence: TGTGCCACCCGGACAGGCCACTACGAGCAGTACTTC. Translating it yields CATRTGHYEQYF.

The chain uses TRBV6-5 and TRBJ1-5, with D hard to call. V lost 7 bases and J 4 bases, leaving 11 bases between the germline ends. CDR1 MNHEY and CDR2 SVGAGI come from the germline V gene. This CDR3 has 13 amino acids. Here the CDR3 DNA reads TGTGCCAGCACGAGGGAAAGGAATCAGCCCCAGCATTTT. Protein: CASTRERNQPQHF.

The rearrangement links TRBV2 to TRBJ2-3, with 12 bases fitting TRBD2. Germline CDR1 and CDR2: SNHLY and FYNNEI. J lost 0 bases, V lost 4 bases, and 2 bases had no gene match. This CDR3 has 16 amino acids. The CDR3 here is CASSGGTSGSTDTQYF. CDR3 coding DNA: TGTGCCAGCAGTGGCGGGACTAGCGGGAGCACAGATACGCAGTATTTT.

This clone showed up just a few times. V and J are TRBV18 and TRBJ1-2; the D gene is possibly TRBD1 (5 bases). The CDR3 spans 17 residues. With 2 bases removed from V and 0 bases from J, the gap between germline ends came to 16 bases. Germline CDR1 and CDR2: KGHSH and LQKENI. CDR3 residues: CASSPGVGLQANYGYTF. The CDR3, as DNA: TGTGCCAGCTCACCAGGCGTGGGACTACAGGCTAACTATGGCTACACCTTC.

This chain connects TRBV5-6 to TRBJ2-5; possible D gene TRBD2, 6 bases. The CDR3 loop spans 14 amino acids. V was cut by 4 bases and J by 5 bases, with 15 bases left in between. Germline V gene lookup returns CDR1 SGHDT and CDR2 YYEEEE. For the CDR3, the DNA is TGTGCCAGCAGCCCGGGGACTGTAGGGGAGACCCAGTACTTC. Translated, it gives CASSPGTVGETQYF.

V is TRBV19 and J is TRBJ1-1; TRBD1 might be the D (5 bases). Germline assignment: CDR1 LNHDA and CDR2 SQIVND (reference sequence). This CDR3 has 18 amino acids. Trimming cost V 3 bases and J 0 bases, with 20 bases left between them. CDR3 residues: CASSIGAGTTSLNTEAFF. The CDR3 DNA follows: TGTGCCAGTAGTATTGGGGCCGGCACCACTTCGTTGAACACTGAAGCTTTCTTT.

This clone has just a few counts. The V call is TRBV3-1 (or the pseudogene TRBV3-2), the J call TRBJ1-5, with 10 positions matching TRBD1. The CDR3 spans 14 residues. Looked up from germline, CDR1 is LGHDT and CDR2 is YNNKEL (reference sequence). Trimming at V came to 6 bases and at J to 7 bases, leaving 6 bases not matched to a gene. The CDR3 DNA sequence: TGTGCCAGCAGTCCCGGGACAGGGGAGCAGCCCCAGCATTTT. It encodes CASSPGTGEQPQHF.

The chain joins TRBV5-1 to TRBJ2-6, with D maybe TRBD1 (6 bases). The CDR3 sequence is 17 residues long. V lost 2 bases, J lost 0 bases, and 12 bases lay in between. CDR1 and CDR2 from the germline V gene are SGHRS and YFSETQ. The CDR3, as DNA: TGCGCCAGCAGCTTAGGGGGTACGACCTCTGGGGCCAACGTCCTGACTTTC. This translates into CASSLGGTTSGANVLTF.

In its sample, this clone was seen once. The chain employs TRBV6-2 or TRBV6-3 and TRBJ2-2; perhaps TRBD1 as D (6 bases). The germline V gene encodes CDR1 MNHEY and CDR2 SVGEGT. Trimming shortened V by 5 bases and J by 7 bases, and 11 bases separated the two germline ends. The CDR3 contains 13 residues. This chain's CDR3 is CASSDRRSGELFF. In DNA, the CDR3 is TGTGCCAGCAGTGACAGGAGGAGCGGGGAGCTGTTTTTT.

CDR3 sequence reads: CASSPGGVTSGRWSYEQYF. Written as DNA, the CDR3 is TGTGCCAGCAGCCCTGGTGGGGTGACTAGCGGGAGGTGGTCCTACGAGCAGTACTTC. The J gene is TRBJ2-7, the V gene TRBV7-9, with 13 bases matching TRBD2. Germline CDR1 and CDR2: SEHNR and FQNEAQ (reference sequence). V shed 5 bases and J 1 base; nucleotides not matched to a gene: 14. The CDR3 spans 19 residues.

The gene calls are TRBV6-5 and TRBJ1-2; 7 positions match TRBD1. Losses at the gene ends were 6 bases for V and 5 bases for J; bases not matched to a gene: 12. This CDR3 is built from 15 residues. Per the germline V gene, CDR1 is MNHEY and CDR2 is SVGAGI. For the CDR3, the DNA is TGTGCCAGCAGGCCACGACAGGGCGCGCGATATGGCTACACCTTC. Translating gives CASRPRQGARYGYTF.

The V gene is TRBV11-2, the J gene TRBJ1-3; weak D call: TRBD1 (5 bases). There are 16 residues in the CDR3. Germline CDR1 is SGHAT and CDR2 is FQNNGV. The V and J ends lost 4 bases and 0 bases respectively, with 13 bases between them. DNA for the CDR3: TGTGCCAGCAGCTCGGGACTGCTAGGCTCTGGAAACACCATATATTTT. Protein: CASSSGLLGSGNTIYF.

The J gene is TRBJ2-1, the V gene TRBV5-1; 8 bases fit TRBD2. Germline V gene lookup returns CDR1 SGHRS and CDR2 YFSETQ. V gave up 2 bases and J gave up 3 bases; unmatched junction bases: 7. The CDR3 covers 16 residues. CDR3 sequence: CASSFGTSGVYNEQFF. CDR3 nucleotide sequence: TGCGCCAGCAGCTTTGGAACTAGCGGAGTCTACAATGAGCAGTTCTTC.

This clone has only one observation. Other DNA sequences in this sample translate to the same CDR3. This chain uses TRBV18 with TRBJ1-1; no clear D. The CDR3 covers 13 residues. Per the germline V gene, CDR1 is KGHSH and CDR2 is LQKENI. Trimming stripped 3 bases from V and 0 bases from J, with 5 bases between. The CDR3 sequence: CASSPNMNTEAFF. DNA for the CDR3: TGTGCCAGCTCACCGAACATGAACACTGAAGCTTTCTTT.

The chain uses TRBV29-1 and TRBJ2-2; 8 bases are a match to TRBD2. V was pared by 4 bases and J by 3 bases, with 7 bases of the junction left unmatched. This CDR3 has 15 residues. Germline CDR1 SQVTM, CDR2 ANQGSEA. The CDR3 loop reads CSVGILAGDTGELFF. The CDR3 DNA is TGCAGCGTTGGAATCCTAGCGGGTGACACCGGGGAGCTGTTTTTT.

This chain uses TRBV11-2 with TRBJ2-1; 9 nucleotides match TRBD2. Trimming took 5 bases from V and 6 from J; bases not matched to a gene: 11. The CDR3 is 16 amino acids. CDR1 and CDR2 from the germline V gene are SGHAT and FQNNGV. The CDR3 reads CASSPRWGLASNEQFF. The DNA for the CDR3 is TGTGCCAGCAGCCCTCGGTGGGGACTAGCATCCAATGAGCAGTTCTTC.

The gene calls are TRBV10-3 and TRBJ1-4; 7 bases are shared with TRBD1. There are 15 residues in the CDR3. J gave up 8 bases and V 0 bases, and 6 bases lay outside the gene matches. The germline V gene encodes CDR1 ENHRY and CDR2 SYGVKD. The CDR3 nucleotides are TGTGCCATCAGTGAGTCGCAGGGGGGAGGCGAAAAACTGTTTTTT. Protein sequence: CAISESQGGGEKLFF.

The chain uses TRBV7-2 and TRBJ2-2; 10 bases map to TRBD2. The ends lost 4 bases at V and 5 bases at J; junction bases unmatched: 13. Germline V lookup: CDR1 SGHTA, CDR2 FQGNSA. The CDR3 totals 18 residues. In nucleotides, the CDR3 is TGTGCCAGCAGCTCCGAAGCGGGAGGGCCCCACACGACCGGGGAGCTGTTTTTT. Amino acid sequence: CASSSEAGGPHTTGELFF.

This clone was recorded a few times. V and J are TRBV15 and TRBJ1-1, with D maybe TRBD1 (6 bases). Germline CDR1 reads LNHNV; CDR2 reads YYDKDF (reference sequence). Trimming took 7 bases from V and 6 from J, leaving 18 bases between them. CDR3 size: 14 residues. The CDR3 DNA sequence: TGTGCCACCAAGGTCGGGGGGCGCATCGCTGAAGCTTTCTTT. Its protein product is CATKVGGRIAEAFF.

The chain carries TRBV18 and TRBJ2-7; 9 bases agree with TRBD2. The CDR3 runs 16 residues. The V and J ends lost 1 base and 7 bases, in that order; junction bases with no gene match: 11. Germline V gene lookup returns CDR1 KGHSH and CDR2 LQKENI. CDR3 loop: CASSPLRAGGSKEQYF. The CDR3, as DNA: TGTGCCAGCTCACCACTCCGTGCGGGAGGGTCGAAGGAGCAGTACTTC.

The chain joins TRBV7-2 to TRBJ1-5; 7 bases align to TRBD1. The germline V gene encodes CDR1 SGHTA and CDR2 FQGNSA. CDR3 length: 16 amino acids. The trim removed 4 bases at V and 6 bases at J, leaving 12 bases unmatched. Here the CDR3 DNA reads TGTGCCAGCAGCTCCCAAACAGGGGAAGTGGGTCAGCCCCAGCATTTT. As protein: CASSSQTGEVGQPQHF.

V is TRBV30 and J is TRBJ1-5; D not certain. Germline CDR1 is GTSNPN and CDR2 is SVGIG (reference sequence). The CDR3 runs 13 residues. The germline V and J ends were trimmed by 7 bases and 2 bases, with 12 bases remaining between them. The CDR3 sequence is CASGVYGNQPQHF. The CDR3 DNA reads as TGTGCCTCCGGGGTATATGGCAATCAGCCCCAGCATTTT.

The chain joins TRBV5-1 to TRBJ2-2, with a tentative D call TRBD2 (5 bases). Trimming removed 3 bases at V and 3 bases at J, with 9 bases between. CDR3 length equals 14 residues. Per germline, CDR1 SGHRS and CDR2 YFSETQ. CDR3: CASSSDLYTGELFF. CDR3 in DNA: TGCGCCAGCAGCTCGGACTTATACACCGGGGAGCTGTTTTTT.

V gene TRBV10-3 combines with J gene TRBJ2-1; the match to TRBD2 covers 13 bases. The length of the CDR3 is 16 residues. CDR1 is ENHRY and CDR2 is SYGVKD in the germline V gene. The trim removed 0 bases at V and 6 bases at J, leaving 2 bases unmatched. CDR3 sequence (DNA): TGTGCCATCAGTGAGTCGCGACTAGCGGGAGGCAATGAGCAGTTCTTC. It is translated as CAISESRLAGGNEQFF.

The chain recombines TRBV6-1 with TRBJ1-5; TRBD1 is a possible D gene (5 bases). V dropped 1 base and J dropped 3 bases, with 13 bases sitting between them. The CDR3 runs 16 residues. Germline V CDR1 and CDR2: MNHNS, SASEGT. The CDR3 reads CASSEVGQGHNQPQHF. CDR3 nucleotide sequence: TGTGCCAGCAGTGAAGTCGGGCAGGGCCACAATCAGCCCCAGCATTTT.

The rearrangement joins TRBV9 to TRBJ1-1; D remains unclear. The germline gives CDR1 SGDLS, CDR2 YYNGEE. This CDR3 region has 14 residues. Between the trimmed V and J ends, which lost 0 bases and 0 bases, there was a span of 6 bases. CDR3 sequence (DNA): TGTGCCAGCAGCGTAGGCAGTATGAACACTGAAGCTTTCTTT. Translated, it gives CASSVGSMNTEAFF.

The rearrangement uses TRBV25-1 and TRBJ1-3; the D gene is possibly TRBD1 (5 bases). The germline V gene has CDR1 MGHDK and CDR2 SYGVNS. The CDR3 has 15 residues. Trimming removed 5 bases at V and 1 base at J, with 12 bases between. DNA for the CDR3: TGTGCCAGCAGTAGAATCGACAGATCTGGAAACACCATATATTTT. Protein sequence: CASSRIDRSGNTIYF.

V usage is TRBV23-1 and J usage is TRBJ2-7, with D tentatively TRBD2 (7 bases). TRBV23-1 is an ORF; its function is uncertain. V gave up 1 base and J gave up 3 bases, with 13 bases separating them. This CDR3 contains 15 residues. CDR3 nucleotide sequence: TGCGCCAGCAGTCAATGCGCGGGGGCCTTCTACGAGCAGTACTTC. Residues: CASSQCAGAFYEQYF.